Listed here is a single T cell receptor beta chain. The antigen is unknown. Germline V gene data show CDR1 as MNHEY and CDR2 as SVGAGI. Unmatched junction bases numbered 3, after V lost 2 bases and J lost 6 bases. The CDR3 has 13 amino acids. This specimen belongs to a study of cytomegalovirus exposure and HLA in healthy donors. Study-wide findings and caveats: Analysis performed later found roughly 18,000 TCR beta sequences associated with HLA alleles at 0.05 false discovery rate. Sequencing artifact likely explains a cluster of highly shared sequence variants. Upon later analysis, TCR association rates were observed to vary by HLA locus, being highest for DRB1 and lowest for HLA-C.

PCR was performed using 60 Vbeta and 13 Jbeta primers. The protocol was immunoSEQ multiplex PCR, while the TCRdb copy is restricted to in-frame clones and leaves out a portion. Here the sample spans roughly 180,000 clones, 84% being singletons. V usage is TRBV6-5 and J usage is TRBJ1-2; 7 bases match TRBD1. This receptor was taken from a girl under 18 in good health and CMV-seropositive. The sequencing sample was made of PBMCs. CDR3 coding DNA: TGTGCCAGCAGTTACGGGACAGCGCATGGCTACACCTTC. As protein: CASSYGTAHGYTF.